Each of the 28 T cell receptor beta chains below was sequenced from the same sample in a study of T cell repertoires in cytomegalovirus infection. Using its own MiXCR run on the reads, TCRdb lists one record per CDR3 protein. The sample records 45,000 to 65,000 distinct CDR3 sequences, about 20% being singletons. For these TCRs, the target antigens are not known. The sample consisted of CD8+ T cells from cultured PBMCs, taken from culture after CMV antigen stimulation. Receptors originate from a human donor in good health (CMV status not recorded). Some clones in this sample may be carry-over from other donors' samples.

The rearrangement uses TRBV7-2 and TRBJ1-4; D is unclear. CDR1 is SGHTA, CDR2 FQGNSA, per germline. With 1 base removed from V and 2 bases from J, the gap between germline ends came to 11 bases. CDR3 size: 16 residues. CDR3 nucleotides: TGTGCCAGCAGCTTAGTGGGTGGGAACACTAATGAAAAACTGTTTTTT. Amino acids: CASSLVGGNTNEKLFF.

The chain combines TRBV7-6 with TRBJ1-6, with 10 bases that match TRBD1. The CDR3 extends over 16 amino acids. V lost 5 bases to trimming and J lost 8 bases; unmatched junction nucleotides: 9. Germline CDR1 and CDR2: SGHVS and FNYEAQ. This CDR3 reads CASSLELGQGYSPLHF. CDR3 in DNA: TGTGCCAGCAGCCTGGAGTTGGGACAGGGGTATTCACCCCTCCACTTT.

The chain joins TRBV6-2 or TRBV6-3 to TRBJ1-5; 7 bases agree with TRBD1. The germline CDR1 and CDR2 sequences are MNHEY and SVGEGT. V shed 6 bases and J 5 bases; nucleotides not matched to a gene: 13. The CDR3 runs to 16 residues. The CDR3 sequence: CASRIVPGGGDQPQHF. In DNA form, the CDR3 reads TGTGCCAGCAGGATCGTCCCAGGGGGAGGAGATCAGCCCCAGCATTTT.

This clonotype has just a few counts. V gene TRBV27 combines with J gene TRBJ1-2; 7 nucleotides align to TRBD1. This CDR3 has 13 residues. Trimming took 5 bases from V and 8 from J; bases not matched to a gene: 8. Germline V CDR1 and CDR2: MNHEY, SMNVEV (reference sequence). CDR3 loop: CASSLTGEDGYTF. The CDR3 DNA is TGTGCCAGCAGTCTCACAGGGGAGGACGGCTACACCTTC.

This clonotype came up a few times. The CDR3 loop reads CASSQDQGGESYTF. In nucleotides, the CDR3 is TGCGCCAGCAGCCAAGATCAGGGAGGGGAAAGCTACACCTTC. The chain recombines TRBV4-3 with TRBJ1-2; a weak D match, TRBD1 (5 bases). V shed 0 bases and J shed 9 bases, with 14 bases lying between them. The CDR3 runs 14 residues. CDR1 is LGHNA, CDR2 YSLEER, per germline.

The genes are TRBV27 and TRBJ1-6; 8 nucleotides match TRBD1. The CDR3 extends over 13 amino acids. Trimming cost V 7 bases and J 6 bases; bases outside gene matches: 2. Germline CDR1 is MNHEY and CDR2 is SMNVEV (reference sequence). The CDR3 DNA reads TGTGCCAGCACAGACAGGGGTAATTCACCCCTCCACTTT. Its translation is CASTDRGNSPLHF.

The rearrangement uses TRBV5-1 and TRBJ2-7, with a weak D call TRBD2 (6 bases). Per the germline V gene, CDR1 is SGHRS and CDR2 is YFSETQ. Trimming removed 4 bases at V and 6 bases at J, with 20 bases between. The CDR3 loop spans 15 amino acids. The CDR3 spells CASSPEGQVESEQYF. The CDR3 DNA reads as TGCGCCAGCAGCCCGGAGGGGCAGGTTGAAAGCGAGCAGTACTTC.

The chain employs TRBV7-9 and TRBJ2-7; TRBD1 might be the D (6 bases). This CDR3 has 13 residues. The V gene lost 2 bases and the J gene lost 6 bases, with 11 bases spanning the gap. Germline assignment: CDR1 SEHNR and CDR2 FQNEAQ (reference sequence). The CDR3 DNA is TGTGCCAGCAGCTTACCCAGGGGACGCGAGCAGTACTTC. Translation: CASSLPRGREQYF.

This clonotype was observed a few times. Sequence at one end of the junction differs from germline and may be a read error. The rearrangement links TRBV4-1 to TRBJ1-6; 7 nucleotides agree with TRBD1. Germline V gene sequence: CDR1 MGHRA, CDR2 YSYEKL. This CDR3 is 15 amino acids long. The DNA for the CDR3 is TGTGCCAGCAGCCAAGAGCGGGCAGGGGGATCACCCCTCCACTTT. Its protein product is CASSQERAGGSPLHF.

This clonotype was counted between two and nine times. The chain is built from TRBV6-6 and TRBJ2-3; 8 bases are a match to TRBD1. Germline V CDR1 and CDR2: MNHNY, SVGAGI (reference sequence). J gave up 2 bases and V 8 bases, and 9 bases lay outside the gene matches. The CDR3 sequence is 15 residues long. The CDR3 loop reads CASYWDRTITDTQYF. CDR3 nucleotides: TGTGCCAGCTATTGGGACAGGACCATCACAGATACGCAGTATTTT.

This clonotype has only a few counts. The chain employs TRBV19 and TRBJ1-1; the D is unclear. V lost 2 bases and J lost 0, with 13 bases in between. The germline V gene encodes CDR1 LNHDA and CDR2 SQIVND (reference sequence). CDR3 length: 16 residues. Here the CDR3 reads CASSIKDRVVNTEAFF. In DNA form, the CDR3 reads TGTGCCAGTAGTATAAAGGATCGTGTCGTGAACACTGAAGCTTTCTTT. Looking up the rest from reference TRBV19 and TRBJ1-1 gives the full variable domain: DGGITQSPKYLFRKEGQNVTLSCEQNLNHDAMYWYRQDPGQGLRLIYYSQIVNDFQKGDIAEGYSVSREKKESFPLTVTSAQKNPTAFYLCASSIKDRVVNTEAFFGQGTRLTVV.

This clonotype showed up just a few times. The V and J genes are TRBV19 and TRBJ2-1, with 9 positions matching TRBD1. CDR1 and CDR2 from the germline V gene are LNHDA and SQIVND (reference sequence). V trimming: 5 bases; J trimming: 13 bases; junction bases outside the gene matches: 9. The CDR3 totals 13 residues. The CDR3 DNA is TGTGCCAGTAGTGTTTACGACAGGGGGGAACAGTTCTTC. Translation: CASSVYDRGEQFF.

Ten or more counts support this clonotype. The chain links TRBV4-3 to TRBJ1-3; a weak D match, TRBD1 (6 bases). V was trimmed by 0 bases and J by 4 bases, leaving 13 bases between them. Per germline, CDR1 LGHNA and CDR2 YSLEER. CDR3 length equals 16 residues. The CDR3 is CASSQDRGTRGNTIYF. In nucleotides, the CDR3 is TGCGCCAGCAGCCAAGATAGGGGGACAAGGGGAAACACCATATATTTT.

This clonotype turned up a few times. The V call is TRBV7-2, the J call TRBJ2-7, with D possibly matching TRBD2 (5 bases). CDR1 is SGHTA, CDR2 FQGNSA, per germline. The length of the CDR3 is 14 residues. V was shortened by 5 bases and J by 4 bases, with 15 bases between the two germline ends. The CDR3 DNA is TGTGCCAGCAGCCCCCCAGCGGCTGCGTACGAGCAGTACTTC. Amino acid sequence: CASSPPAAAYEQYF.

The chain couples TRBV7-6 to TRBJ2-1; 8 bases are shared with TRBD1. CDR1 is SGHVS and CDR2 is FNYEAQ in the germline V gene. J lost 5 bases, V lost 0 bases, and 9 bases had no gene match. The CDR3 is 17 residues long. For the CDR3, the DNA is TGTGCCAGCAGCTTAGCGTCGGCAGGGGGCGCCCACAATGAGCAGTTCTTC. It encodes CASSLASAGGAHNEQFF.

The chain carries TRBV6-1 and TRBJ2-3, with 15 nucleotides matching TRBD2. Trimming removed 1 base from V and 9 bases from J; junction bases left unmatched: 2. Germline V lookup: CDR1 MNHNS, CDR2 SASEGT. This CDR3 contains 15 residues. Written as DNA, the CDR3 is TGTGCCAGCAGTGAAGTGGGGACTAGCGGGGGGACGCAGTATTTT. It is translated as CASSEVGTSGGTQYF.

The chain joins TRBV7-2 to TRBJ1-2, with a weak D call TRBD1 (5 bases). This CDR3 has 14 amino acids. CDR1 and CDR2 from the germline V gene are SGHTA and FQGNSA. Trimming removed 4 bases at V and 0 bases at J, with 9 bases between. The CDR3 nucleotides are TGTGCCAGCAGCTCCTCGACAGCTAACTATGGCTACACCTTC. It yields the protein CASSSSTANYGYTF.

The table lists this clonotype with a few counts. This rearrangement joins TRBV11-3 to TRBJ1-1; tentatively, D is TRBD1 (6 bases). Germline V lookup: CDR1 SGHNT, CDR2 YENEEA. V shed 3 bases and J shed 4 bases, with 9 bases lying between them. This CDR3 is built from 13 residues. CDR3 nucleotides: TGTGCCAGCAGCTTCATCAGGGGCACTGAAGCTTTCTTT. Encoded protein: CASSFIRGTEAFF.

The chain links TRBV27 to TRBJ2-7, with D perhaps matching TRBD2 (5 bases). The V end lost 5 bases, the J end lost 3 bases, and 11 bases lay between the germline ends. The CDR3 runs to 13 residues. The germline V gene encodes CDR1 MNHEY and CDR2 SMNVEV (reference sequence). The CDR3 sequence is CASSVSGFYEQYF. In DNA form, the CDR3 reads TGTGCCAGCAGTGTGAGCGGATTCTACGAGCAGTACTTC.

The V call is TRBV29-1, the J call TRBJ1-1; 8 positions agree with TRBD1. The V gene end was trimmed by 5 bases and the J gene end by 0 bases; junction bases not matched to a gene: 8. From germline, CDR1 is SQVTM and CDR2 ANQGSEA. CDR3 length: 15 residues. CDR3 amino acids: CSVPTETGVNTEAFF. The CDR3 DNA reads TGCAGCGTTCCAACTGAGACAGGGGTGAACACTGAAGCTTTCTTT. Filled out from reference TRBV29-1 and TRBJ1-1, the complete variable domain reads SAVISQKPSRDICQRGTSLTIQCQVDSQVTMMFWYRQQPGQSLTLIATANQGSEATYESGFVIDKFPISRPNLTFSTLTVSNMSPEDSSIYLCSVPTETGVNTEAFFGQGTRLTVV.

J is TRBJ1-1 and V is TRBV12-3 or TRBV12-4; TRBD1 might be the D (6 bases). Trimming took 4 bases from V and 5 from J, leaving 14 bases between them. The CDR3 length is 14 residues. CDR3: CASSSRRGGTEAFF. The CDR3, as DNA: TGTGCCAGCAGTTCCCGACGAGGGGGAACTGAAGCTTTCTTT.

There are many counts of this clonotype. The chain carries TRBV7-8 and TRBJ1-4, with a weak D call TRBD1 (5 bases). In germline, CDR1 is SGHVS, CDR2 FQNEAQ. The CDR3 contains 14 residues. Trimming removed 1 base at V and 7 bases at J, with 10 bases between. The CDR3 bases are TGTGCCAGCAGCTTAGTAAGGGGCAGTGAAAAACTGTTTTTT. Protein product: CASSLVRGSEKLFF.

This chain connects TRBV4-1 to TRBJ1-2; no reliable D call. The V gene's germline CDR1 is MGHRA and CDR2 YSYEKL. Trimming left V 0 bases short and J 2 bases short, with 16 bases between. The CDR3 has 17 amino acids. The CDR3 reads CASSQDVGPGSNYGYTF. CDR3 sequence (DNA): TGCGCCAGCAGCCAAGATGTCGGTCCGGGTTCAAACTATGGCTACACCTTC.

In its sample, this clonotype was seen a few times. The V and J genes are TRBV7-2 and TRBJ2-7; D call uncertain. This CDR3 has 12 residues. Trimming took off 1 base at V and 7 bases at J, with 8 bases between the two ends. Germline CDR1 and CDR2: SGHTA and FQGNSA. The CDR3 loop is CASSLGALEQYF. The CDR3, as DNA: TGTGCCAGCAGCTTAGGGGCGTTGGAGCAGTACTTC.

V and J are TRBV11-2 and TRBJ1-4, with D unclear. Looked up from germline, CDR1 is SGHAT and CDR2 is FQNNGV. CDR3 length: 12 residues. V was pared by 5 bases and J by 0 bases, with 1 base between. The CDR3 here is CASSPTNEKLFF. The CDR3 bases are TGTGCCAGCAGCCCAACTAATGAAAAACTGTTTTTT.

This clonotype was seen only a few times. The gene calls are TRBV12-3 or TRBV12-4 and TRBJ1-2, with TRBD1 matching 7 bases. The CDR3 contains 15 residues. V trimming: 5 bases; J trimming: 4 bases; junction bases outside the gene matches: 10. CDR3: CASSRTGEQVYGYTF. The CDR3 bases are TGTGCCAGCAGTAGGACAGGAGAGCAAGTCTATGGCTACACCTTC.

V and J are TRBV7-8 and TRBJ2-4; perhaps TRBD2 as D (7 bases). There are 16 residues in the CDR3. Germline CDR1 and CDR2: SGHVS and FQNEAQ. Trimming pared 5 bases from V and 2 bases from J, leaving 16 bases between. The CDR3, as DNA: TGTGCCAGCAGCGGCCGGGGGGCCGGAACCAAAAACATTCAGTACTTC. Translation: CASSGRGAGTKNIQYF.

This clonotype has a handful of counts. The chain carries TRBV4-1 and TRBJ2-6; D gene ambiguous. The germline V gene encodes CDR1 MGHRA and CDR2 YSYEKL. The CDR3 is made up of 15 amino acids. V lost 0 bases to trimming and J lost 2 bases, with 5 bases between them. In DNA form, the CDR3 reads TGCGCCAGCAGCCAAGAAAGGGCTGGGGCCAACGTCCTGACTTTC. Residues: CASSQERAGANVLTF.